This paragraph reports one T cell receptor beta chain. The data stem from a study of blood T cell repertoires in COVID-19. Study-wide background: The United States, Italy and Spain supplied acute and convalescent COVID-19 samples. PBMCs, B-cell-depleted T cells, or T cells were the source of the cDNA or gDNA that made up the material.

Measured with immunoSEQ multiplex PCR; TCRdb has only the in-frame clones, and not every one. The table includes under 150,000 clones, about 88% detected once. This CDR3 is built from 13 residues. V was pared by 1 base and J by 9 bases, with 5 bases of the junction left unmatched. Germline assignment: CDR1 SQVTM and CDR2 ANQGSEA. This chain connects TRBV29-1 to TRBJ2-3; TRBD1 matches at 9 bases. The source of this sequence is a man in his fifties with active COVID-19. The sample comprised peripheral blood. The CDR3 loop is CSVEGSQGATQYF. CDR3 DNA: TGCAGCGTTGAAGGTTCACAGGGGGCGACGCAGTATTTT.